The entry that follows covers one T cell receptor beta chain sequence. These data come from a study of cytomegalovirus exposure and HLA in healthy donors. The PCR was carried out with 60 Vbeta primers and 13 Jbeta primers. Only in-frame clones appear in the TCRdb table, and some are missing; sequencing was by immunoSEQ multiplex PCR. The repertoire consists of 99,000 or so clones, with around 73% occurring once and the leading ten covering 1.3%. V trimming: 5 bases; J trimming: 1 base; junction bases outside the gene matches: 19. The CDR3 extends over 20 amino acids. Germline loops: CDR1 MNHEY, CDR2 SMNVEV (reference sequence).

Sequencing was done on a sample of PBMCs. The source of this sequence is a man aged 25-45 years in good health and CMV-seronegative. The chain carries TRBV27 and TRBJ2-3; the match to TRBD2 covers 9 bases. CDR3 nucleotide sequence: TGTGCCAGCAGTCTCCGCCGCGGGAGGGGAGGCATTCCAGGCACAGATACGCAGTATTTT. Its protein product is CASSLRRGRGGIPGTDTQYF.